The present T cell receptor beta chain was sequenced within a study of shared clonotypes between healthy human individuals (dated by TCRdb to about 2020). Regarding the research as a whole: The cohort comprised a couple of women and three men aged 18 to 49 years. For each donor, three plates each were used for CD4 naive and CD4 memory, two plates were used for CD8 naive, and one plate was used for CD8 memory. To estimate repertoire size and how much clonotype sharing occurs between individuals, the study deeply sequenced the blood TCR repertoires of several healthy adults. Different laboratories and diverse techniques were used to prepare libraries and sequence TCR repertoires, to increase sequencing depth and limit assay-specific biases. Per donor, leukapheresis produced somewhere between about 0.94 and 9.5 billion PBMCs. What the study reported, not specific to this receptor: Compared with non-shared clonotypes, the clonotypes found in all four sorted-subset donors had higher generation probabilities. Larger estimated clonotype richness was generally found for naive subsets than for memory subsets. The small number of donors limited the genetic and exposure-history diversity represented. Pairwise subsampling indicated that sequencing depth was expected to affect the degree of clonotype sharing among donors. About 5% of naive CD4, 3.5% of naive CD8, approximately 2.2% of memory CD4, and approximately 0.4% of memory CD8 clonotypes were shared across several donors. Incomplete sequencing was indicated by rarefaction of sorted-subset datasets, despite the large sequencing depth. Sampling was restricted to blood, and TCR repertoires in tissue are likely to differ from TCR repertoires in blood.

The CDR3 has 14 amino acids, counting the end cysteine and phenylalanine. The only DNA kept is the CDR3, 42 bases in frame from the first base. The germline V gene gives CDR1 as LGHNA and CDR2 as YSLEER. V drops 0 bases and J drops 1 base, leaving 5 bases in between. About this clone: It has no known antigen specificity. No per-base quality is available; no much larger clone lies one base away. The sample contains more than one DNA sequence encoding this CDR3.

Using the deep immunoSEQ assay, multiplex PCR amplified TCR CDR3 regions from genomic DNA. Genomic DNA extracted from each cell subset was distributed evenly over all wells of several immunoSEQ 96-well plates, and each plate served as one replicate. For sorted subsets, each replicate PCR was loaded with about 0.2 ug genomic DNA, equivalent to 25,000 to 35,000 T cell genomes. Purified libraries were quantified with a Qubit 3.0 fluorometer, sized on a Bioanalyzer 2100, and re-quantified with the KAPA Library Quantification kit. Every immunoSEQ 96-well plate was sequenced on a dedicated single-read 150-cycle Illumina NextSeq 550 flow cell. As for the original processing: The immunoSEQ output contained only junctional sequences without quality scores, so filtering could not match that applied to full-length reads. To assign V/J genes and CDR3, sequences were annotated using PyIR, a Python wrapper for IgBLAST v1.9, with IMGT germline references. Any read was removed if the V/J assignment was weak (E-value above 1e-6), the CDR3 was missing, or the read contained stop codons, out-of-frame junctions, or ambiguous translated residues. V3J clonotypes were defined as sequences sharing the same inferred V gene, J gene, and CDR3 amino acid sequence. The percentage overlap between two repertoires was calculated by dividing the number of shared unique clonotypes by the size of the smaller repertoire. Richness of each repertoire was evaluated using RTK rarefaction, the Chao1 estimator, and Recon v2.1 estimates of unobserved clonotypes. Generation probabilities for all TCRbeta clonotypes obtained by the gDNA method from four donors were computed using OLGA. TCRdb's version of the immuneACCESS table is confined to in-frame rearrangements and falls short of the full clone set. An unresolved V gene accounts for under half of the shortfall where checked; the remainder is of unknown origin. Clonal size and the V and J genes are those of that table, whereas D and trimming came from the DNA. Recorded for this sample are some 2.4 million clones; approximately 93% of them occurred a single time. The ten largest clonotypes hold 0.36% of the sample.

Donors were healthy HIV-negative adults with no recently reported acute infections or vaccinations. All donors were Caucasian adults living in Nashville, Tennessee, USA. Magnetic negative selection was used to enrich CD4+ T cells, after which naive cells were positively selected on CD45RA and the negative fraction became the memory subset. Blood was collected by leukapheresis, and PBMCs were isolated by Ficoll-Histopaque density gradient centrifugation and then cryopreserved in liquid nitrogen vapor phase. Purity and quantity of every magnetically sorted T cell population were checked by analytical flow cytometry. From each sorted fraction, genomic DNA was isolated and quantified by UV absorbance on a Nanodrop 2000c.

The TCR sequence derives from a man younger than 35 in good health. Some clones in this sample may be carry-over from other donors' samples. The chain joins TRBV4-3 to TRBJ2-3; the D gene identity is not certain. The specimen was naive CD4+ T cells from PBMCs. The label giving this sample's cell subset or site can be read as: CD45RA+ positively selected. The DNA sequence reads TGCGCCAGCAGCCAAGAGGCCCGCACAGATACGCAGTATTTT. Translated, it reads CASSQEARTDTQYF.